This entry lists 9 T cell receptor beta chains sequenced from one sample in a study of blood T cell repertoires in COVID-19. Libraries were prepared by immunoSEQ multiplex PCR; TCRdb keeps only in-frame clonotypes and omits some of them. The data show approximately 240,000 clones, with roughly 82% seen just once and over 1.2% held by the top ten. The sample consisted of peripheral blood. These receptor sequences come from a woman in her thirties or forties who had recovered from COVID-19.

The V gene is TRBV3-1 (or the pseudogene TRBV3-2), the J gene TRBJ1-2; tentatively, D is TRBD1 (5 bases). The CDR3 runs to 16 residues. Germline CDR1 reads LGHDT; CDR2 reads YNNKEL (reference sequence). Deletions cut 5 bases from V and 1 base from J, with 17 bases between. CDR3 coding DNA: TGTGCCAGCAGCTCAGTCGGTGCAGGGCATAACTATGGCTACACCTTC. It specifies CASSSVGAGHNYGYTF.

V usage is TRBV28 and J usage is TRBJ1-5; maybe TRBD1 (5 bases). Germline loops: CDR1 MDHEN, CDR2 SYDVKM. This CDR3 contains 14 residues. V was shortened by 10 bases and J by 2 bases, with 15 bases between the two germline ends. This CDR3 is CATLVGGGNQPQHF. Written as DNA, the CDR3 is TGTGCCACCCTGGTTGGGGGGGGCAATCAGCCCCAGCATTTT.

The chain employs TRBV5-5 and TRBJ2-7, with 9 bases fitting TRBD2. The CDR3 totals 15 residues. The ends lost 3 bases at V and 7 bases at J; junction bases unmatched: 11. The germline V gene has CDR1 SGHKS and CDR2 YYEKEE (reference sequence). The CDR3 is CASSYGLAYIQEQYF. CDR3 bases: TGTGCCAGCAGCTACGGACTAGCGTATATCCAAGAGCAGTACTTC.

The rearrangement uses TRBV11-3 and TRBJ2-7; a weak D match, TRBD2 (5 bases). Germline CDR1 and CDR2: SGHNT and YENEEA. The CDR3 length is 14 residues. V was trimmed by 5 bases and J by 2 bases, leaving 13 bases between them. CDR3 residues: CASSLSSGTYEQYF. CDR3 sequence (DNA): TGTGCCAGCAGCCTGAGCAGCGGAACCTACGAGCAGTACTTC.

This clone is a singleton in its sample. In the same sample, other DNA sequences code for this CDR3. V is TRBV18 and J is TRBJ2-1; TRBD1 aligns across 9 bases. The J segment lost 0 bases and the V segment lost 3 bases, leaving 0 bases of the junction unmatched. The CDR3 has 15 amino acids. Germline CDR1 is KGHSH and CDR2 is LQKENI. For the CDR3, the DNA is TGTGCCAGCTCACCGGGACAGGGCTCCTACAATGAGCAGTTCTTC. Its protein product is CASSPGQGSYNEQFF.

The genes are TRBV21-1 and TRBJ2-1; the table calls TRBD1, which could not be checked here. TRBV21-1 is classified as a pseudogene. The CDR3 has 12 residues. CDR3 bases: TGTGCCAGCTCAGGGACAGTCAATGAGCAGTTCTTC. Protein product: CASSGTVNEQFF.

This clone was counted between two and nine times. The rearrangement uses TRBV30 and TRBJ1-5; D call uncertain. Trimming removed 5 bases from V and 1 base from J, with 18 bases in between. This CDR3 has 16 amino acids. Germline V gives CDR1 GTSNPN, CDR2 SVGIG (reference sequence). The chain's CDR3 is CAWCTPGRRSNQPQHF. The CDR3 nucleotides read TGTGCCTGGTGCACTCCTGGCAGGAGGAGCAATCAGCCCCAGCATTTT.

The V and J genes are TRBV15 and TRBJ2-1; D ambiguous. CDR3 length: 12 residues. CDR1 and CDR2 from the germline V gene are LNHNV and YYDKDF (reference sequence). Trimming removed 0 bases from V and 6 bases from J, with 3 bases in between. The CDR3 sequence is CATSRDRNEQFF. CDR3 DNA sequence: TGTGCCACCAGCAGAGATCGCAATGAGCAGTTCTTC.

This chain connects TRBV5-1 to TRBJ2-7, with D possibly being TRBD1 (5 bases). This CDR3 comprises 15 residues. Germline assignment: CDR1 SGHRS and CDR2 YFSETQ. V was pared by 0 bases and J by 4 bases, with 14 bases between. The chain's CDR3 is CASSLDVGRAYEQYF. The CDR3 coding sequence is TGCGCCAGCAGCTTGGACGTGGGCAGGGCGTACGAGCAGTACTTC. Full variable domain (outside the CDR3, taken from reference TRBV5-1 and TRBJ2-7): KAGVTQTPRYLIKTRGQQVTLSCSPISGHRSVSWYQQTPGQGLQFLFEYFSETQRNKGNFPGRFSGRQFSNSRSEMNVSTLELGDSALYLCASSLDVGRAYEQYFGPGTRLTVT.